Listed below are T cell receptor beta chains from one sample, sequenced in a study of cytomegalovirus exposure and HLA in healthy donors. Sequencing used immunoSEQ multiplex PCR; TCRdb keeps in-frame clones, though not all of them. Of more than 85,000 clones listed, approximately 83% are singletons. The material sequenced was PBMCs. Receptors were obtained from a man aged 40-55 years in good health and CMV-seronegative. Each CDR3 is given with its conserved first and last residue. The D gene is left open where the match is weak. Not every row has a clone size; where given, it reads once, few, many or a size class.

j_call	clone_size	v_call	d_call	cdr3_nt	cdr3_aa
TRBJ1-1	-	TRBV29-1	TRBD1	TGCAGCGTTAACCCAGGGGGTGACACTGAAGCTTTCTTT	CSVNPGGDTEAFF
TRBJ2-3	-	TRBV6-1	-	TGTGCCAGCAGCCCCGGGACTCTAAGCACAGATACGCAGTATTTT	CASSPGTLSTDTQYF
TRBJ2-1	few	TRBV5-8	TRBD2	TGTGCCAGCAGCTTGGAGGCGGGGGGCGGGAATGAGCAGTTCTTC	CASSLEAGGGNEQFF
TRBJ2-1	-	TRBV5-1	-	TGCGCCAGCAGCCGCCTCCCAGGGAATGAGCAGTTCTTC	CASSRLPGNEQFF
TRBJ2-2	-	TRBV28	-	TGTGCCAGCAGTTTGAAGTACTTAAAGGAGCTGTTTTTT	CASSLKYLKELFF
TRBJ1-6	-	TRBV13	TRBD1	TGTGCCAGCAGCTTGACAGGGTCATTTTATAATTCACCCCTCCACTTT	CASSLTGSFYNSPLHF
TRBJ2-1	-	TRBV30	TRBD2	TGTGCCTGGAGTACACTTCTAGCGGGGGGGCAGAATGAGCAGTTCTTC	CAWSTLLAGGQNEQFF
TRBJ2-3	-	TRBV5-6	-	TGTGCCAGCAACGATGGGAGGACAGGCTACCGCACAGATACGCAGTATTTT	CASNDGRTGYRTDTQYF
TRBJ1-2	-	TRBV28	TRBD1	TGTGCCAGCAGTTTAGAAAACAGGGGTGGCTACACCTTC	CASSLENRGGYTF
TRBJ2-7	-	TRBV9	TRBD2	TGTGCCAGCAGCGTAGGGGCCGGGACTACCTCTTACGAGCAGTACTTC	CASSVGAGTTSYEQYF
TRBJ2-7	few	TRBV5-1	-	TGCGCCAGCAGCTCCTCGGTTCCCTACGAGCAGTACTTC	CASSSSVPYEQYF
TRBJ2-3	few	TRBV4-1	-	TGCGCCAGCAGCCAAGAGCTATATGACACAGATACGCAGTATTTT	CASSQELYDTDTQYF
TRBJ2-1	-	TRBV7-2	TRBD1	TGTGCCAGCAGCTCCGGGACAGGGCGTAACAATGAGCAGTTCTTC	CASSSGTGRNNEQFF
TRBJ2-2	-	TRBV7-2	-	TGTGCCAGCAGCGAGATAGTAGCGGCCCGGGAGCTGTTTTTT	CASSEIVAARELFF
TRBJ2-1	-	TRBV13	TRBD2	TGTGCCAGCAGATTGCTGGGGGGGAGGAATGAGCAGTTCTTC	CASRLLGGRNEQFF
TRBJ2-1	-	TRBV28	TRBD2	TGTGCCAGCAGGGCCCTAGCGGGGTTCGAGGTTGAGCAGTTCTTC	CASRALAGFEVEQFF
TRBJ2-5	-	TRBV5-4	-	TGTGCCAGCAGCTTAGGACATCAGATGTTGGAGACCCAGTACTTC	CASSLGHQMLETQYF
TRBJ1-5	once	TRBV28	-	TGTGCCGCCGCGCTAGCCGGCAATCAGCCCCAGCATTTT	CAAALAGNQPQHF
TRBJ2-1	-	TRBV29-1	-	TGCAGCGTTGAAGGGGAGGCACAGCAGTTCTTC	CSVEGEAQQFF
TRBJ1-1	once	TRBV29-1	-	TGCAGCGCAATGTTTGTGAACACTGAAGCTTTCTTT	CSAMFVNTEAFF
TRBJ1-5	-	TRBV6-5	-	TGTGCCAGCAGTTACGGCCCGACAGACCAGCCCCAGCATTTT	CASSYGPTDQPQHF
TRBJ1-1	-	TRBV7-9	-	TGTTCCAGCAGCCCCGGAGGCTCTGAAGCTTTCTTT	CSSSPGGSEAFF
TRBJ2-7	-	TRBV30	TRBD1	TGTGCCTGGAAACGACAGGGTAGCTCCTACGAGCAGTACTTC	CAWKRQGSSYEQYF
TRBJ2-5	-	TRBV7-2	TRBD1	TGTGCCAGCAGCCCAGGCGGGACAGGGGGCAAAGAGACCCAGTACTTC	CASSPGGTGGKETQYF
TRBJ1-1	once	TRBV6-6	-	TGTGCCAGCAACCCCTGGGTGACAGGCGAAGCTTTCTTT	CASNPWVTGEAFF
TRBJ2-3	-	TRBV19	TRBD2	TGTGCCAGTAGTTTGGCTAGCGGGGGGGCATCGGATACGCAGTATTTT	CASSLASGGASDTQYF